This paragraph reports one T cell receptor (beta chain). The antigen remains undetermined. The data derive from a study of cytomegalovirus exposure and HLA in healthy donors. General study points: With further analysis later on, most CMV-associated TCR beta chains appeared HLA-restricted. 87-base-pair reads could not separate some V segments, including TRBV6-2 and TRBV6-3. Data from an earlier analysis indicated that most TCR beta V segments were productive either about 87% or about 30% of the time.

The PCR used 60 Vbeta and 13 Jbeta primers. The repertoire was sequenced with immunoSEQ multiplex PCR; TCRdb's copy has only in-frame clones and lacks some. Among about 110,000 clones listed, nearly 80% were seen once. The CDR3 extends over 13 amino acids. The V end lost 3 bases, the J end lost 5 bases, and 10 bases lay between the germline ends. Germline assignment: CDR1 SGHDN and CDR2 FVKESK. This chain uses TRBV14 with TRBJ1-1; D remains unclear. The origin of this receptor is a woman between 25 and 40 years old in good health and CMV-seronegative. The material sequenced was PBMCs. CDR3 DNA: TGTGCCAGCAGCCAGGCCCCCGGGACTGAAGCTTTCTTT. Translation gives CASSQAPGTEAFF.